This T cell receptor (beta chain) was recovered during a study of cytomegalovirus exposure and HLA in healthy donors (dated by TCRdb to the late 2010s). A note on the overall study: According to a later analysis, the 100 to 150 validation repertoires were produced on the same platform as the 666 repertoires of the first cohort. The study aimed to test whether cataloging public T cell receptors could reveal signatures of past pathogen exposure. To predict cytomegalovirus infection status, the study brought together high-throughput TCR immunosequencing, statistical association of individual TCRs with disease status, and machine learning. In addition to the first cohort of 666 subjects, a separate validation cohort of 120 different subjects was used. What the authors observed across the whole study: According to the authors, the approach could potentially be generalized to other disease states and immunological phenotypes. A few of the identified cytomegalovirus-associated TCR beta chains were confirmed in vitro to be specific for cytomegalovirus antigens. In the study, around 150 TCR beta chains were listed as associated with cytomegalovirus. A later analysis had no HLA typing for the validation cohort, so co-occurrence there was scored across all 110 or so repertoires. The classifier was reported to diagnose cytomegalovirus status with high specificity and sensitivity in both the original and validation cohorts. Subsequent analysis determined that TCRs grouped into clusters in the first cohort also showed a tendency toward co-occurrence across the 120 validation repertoires, and roughly 94% of cluster scores exceeded 0. While some public TCRs were present in many individuals, most TCR sequences turned up only very rarely across donors.

Libraries were made using the immunoSEQ multiplex PCR assay. The paper's processing steps were these. A statistical classification framework was built to diagnose cytomegalovirus status from the catalog of TCR beta chain sequences. Sourced from immuneACCESS, this table was stored by TCRdb with only in-frame sequences that have V and J called. A share of the clones is absent; for the studies checked, an unresolved V gene accounts for under half, and the remainder has no known explanation. The D gene and trimming were derived from the DNA, and the V and J assignments and clone size from that table. For this sample there are more than 90,000 clones; approximately 91% appear just once. The ten largest clones take up about 4.1% of the sample. Taken from cysteine to phenylalanine, the CDR3 has 16 residues. Left in the record is the CDR3 DNA by itself, 48 bases read in frame from the first base. CDR1 and CDR2 were assigned from the germline V gene as MDHEN and SYDVKM. Between the V and J ends, shortened by 4 bases and 4 bases respectively, the junction contains 17 bases.

Separate from the approximately 700-subject first cohort, the validation cohort of about 110 subjects was the group to which the donors belonged. Notes on this clone: What this receptor recognizes is not known. No clone much larger than this one lies a single base away; base qualities are absent.

This chain is built from TRBV28 and TRBJ1-3; a tentative D match to TRBD1 spans 5 bases. The TCR was taken from a man aged 18 to 35 in good health and CMV-seropositive. The material sequenced was PBMCs. The CDR3: CASSSLAQGGGNTIYF. The sequenced DNA is TGTGCCAGCAGTTCGCTTGCCCAGGGTGGGGGAAACACCATATATTTT.